This T cell receptor beta chain came from a study of identical twins. TCRdb reanalysed the 5' RACE reads using MiXCR and keeps one entry per CDR3 protein. The repertoire includes hundreds of thousands of distinct CDR3 sequences, around 24% of them detected once, and roughly 2.8% sits in the top ten. The germline V gene encodes CDR1 SQVTM and CDR2 ANQGSEA. Trimming cost V 5 bases and J 5 bases; bases outside gene matches: 5. There are 14 residues in the CDR3. Every one of the donors was a healthy Caucasian. The same specimen was also included in a second study, on T cells expressing NK-cell markers. That paper adds: Dominant NKG2C+ clonotype frequencies of roughly 1.0-8% of CD8+ T cells were measured in more than 5 donors. In a few donors, dominant clonotypes made up about 25-60.1% of CD3+CD56-NKG2C+ cells.

This sequence joins TRBV29-1 and TRBJ2-1; 11 positions match TRBD1. Specimen: CD4+ T cells sorted from blood. The clonotype originates from a woman between 18 and 29 years old in good health. DNA for the CDR3: TGCAGCGTTTGTCCGGGACAGGGGGACAATGAGCAGTTCTTC. It specifies CSVCPGQGDNEQFF.